Reported below is one T cell receptor (beta chain). Its target is unknown. Trimming removed 6 bases from V and 7 bases from J; junction bases left unmatched: 17. The CDR3 is made up of 17 amino acids. From germline, CDR1 is SNHLY and CDR2 FYNNEI. Primers for the PCR totalled 60 Vbeta and 13 Jbeta. Source study methods: Roughly 80 million unique TCR beta chains, around 11 million of them shared, were counted by a later analysis. Assay: immunoSEQ multiplex PCR; the TCRdb copy retains only in-frame clones and omits some. That table is the source of V, J and clone size, and D and trimming were worked out from the DNA. This sample lists 170,000 or so clones; its ten largest clones have roughly 2%. This specimen belongs to a study of cytomegalovirus exposure and HLA in healthy donors. Regarding the study as a whole: The listing of roughly 160 TCR beta chains classed them as cytomegalovirus-associated. 16,951 TCR beta sequences were associated with HLA alleles at 0.05 false discovery rate in a later analysis.

Sequenced: PBMCs. The rearrangement uses TRBV2 and TRBJ2-4; 8 bases line up with TRBD2. This sequence originates from a man aged 30 to 45 in good health and CMV-seronegative. The CDR3 here is CASRKSFSGAEKNIQYF. The CDR3 region has the DNA TGTGCCAGCAGGAAGAGTTTTAGCGGGGCCGAAAAGAACATTCAGTACTTC.